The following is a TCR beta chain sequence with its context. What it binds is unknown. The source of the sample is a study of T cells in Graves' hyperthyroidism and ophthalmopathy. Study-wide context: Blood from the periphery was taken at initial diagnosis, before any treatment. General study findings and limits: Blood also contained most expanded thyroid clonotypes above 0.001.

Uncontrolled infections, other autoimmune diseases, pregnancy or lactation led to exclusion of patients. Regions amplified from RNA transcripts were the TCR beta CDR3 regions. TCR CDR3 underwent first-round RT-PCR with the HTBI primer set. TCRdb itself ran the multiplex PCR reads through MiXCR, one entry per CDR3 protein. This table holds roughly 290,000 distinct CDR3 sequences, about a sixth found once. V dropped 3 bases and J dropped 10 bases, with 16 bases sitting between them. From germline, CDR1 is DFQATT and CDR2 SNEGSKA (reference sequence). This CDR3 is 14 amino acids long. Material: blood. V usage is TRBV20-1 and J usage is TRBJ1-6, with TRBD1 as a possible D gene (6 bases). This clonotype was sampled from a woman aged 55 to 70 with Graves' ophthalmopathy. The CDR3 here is CSASDRSQGSPLHF. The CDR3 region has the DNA TGCAGTGCTAGCGACAGGAGCCAAGGATCACCCCTCCACTTT.